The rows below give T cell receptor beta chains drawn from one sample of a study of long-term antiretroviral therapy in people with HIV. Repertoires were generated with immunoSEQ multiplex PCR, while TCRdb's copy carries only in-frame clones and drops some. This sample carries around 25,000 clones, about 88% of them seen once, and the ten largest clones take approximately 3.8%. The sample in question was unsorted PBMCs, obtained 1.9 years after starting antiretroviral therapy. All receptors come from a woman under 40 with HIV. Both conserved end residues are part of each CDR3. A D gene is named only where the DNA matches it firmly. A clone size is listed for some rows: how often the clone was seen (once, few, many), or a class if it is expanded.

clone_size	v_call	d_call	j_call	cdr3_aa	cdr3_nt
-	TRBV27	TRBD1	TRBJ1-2	CASSLYFGTAYGYTF	TGTGCTAGCAGTTTATATTTCGGGACAGCTTATGGCTACACCTTC
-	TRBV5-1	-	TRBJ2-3	CASSLGTLASDTQYF	TGCGCCAGCAGCCTAGGGACTTTGGCGTCAGATACGCAGTATTTT
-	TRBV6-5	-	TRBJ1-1	CASRLYSTMNTEAFF	TGTGCCAGCCGCCTTTACAGTACAATGAACACTGAAGCTTTCTTT
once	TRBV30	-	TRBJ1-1	CAWMSLGVLKAFF	TGTGCCTGGATGAGTTTAGGAGTACTGAAAGCTTTCTTT
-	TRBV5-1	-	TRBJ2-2	CASSPENTGELFF	TGCGCCAGCAGCCCTGAAAACACCGGGGAGCTGTTTTTT
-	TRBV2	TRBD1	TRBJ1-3	CASMGTGSGNTIYF	TGTGCCAGCATGGGGACAGGGTCAGGAAACACCATATATTTT
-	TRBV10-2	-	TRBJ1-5	CASRDRNQPQHF	TGCGCCAGCCGCGACAGGAATCAGCCCCAGCATTTT
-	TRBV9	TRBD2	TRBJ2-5	CASSVGGGGSQETQYF	TGTGCCAGCAGCGTAGGGGGGGGAGGGTCCCAAGAGACCCAGTACTTC
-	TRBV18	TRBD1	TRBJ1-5	CASSLQGASQPQHF	TGTGCCAGCTCGCTGCAGGGGGCCAGTCAGCCCCAGCATTTT
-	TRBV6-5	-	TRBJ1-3	CATQSFSGNTIYF	TGTGCCACCCAGTCTTTCTCTGGAAACACCATATATTTT
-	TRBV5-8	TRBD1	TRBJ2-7	CASSLPRSQGHYEQYF	TGTGCCAGCAGCTTACCCCGGTCACAGGGGCACTACGAGCAGTACTTC
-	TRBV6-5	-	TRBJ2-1	CASSYSSLPPGNEQFF	TGTGCCAGCAGTTACTCGTCTCTGCCCCCGGGGAATGAGCAGTTCTTC
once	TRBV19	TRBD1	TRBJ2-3	CASTGPGGPDTQYF	TGTGCCAGTACGGGGCCAGGGGGTCCAGATACGCAGTATTTT
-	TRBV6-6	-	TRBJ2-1	CASSPDQGQFF	TGTGCCAGCAGTCCCGACCAAGGGCAGTTCTTC
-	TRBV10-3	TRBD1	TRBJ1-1	CAIGGQVNTEAFF	TGTGCCATCGGGGGACAGGTGAACACTGAAGCTTTCTTT
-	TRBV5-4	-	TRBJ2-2	CASSLDLKGELFF	TGTGCCAGCAGCTTGGATTTGAAAGGGGAGCTGTTTTTT
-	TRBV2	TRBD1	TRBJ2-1	CASRLDRGNNNEQFF	TGTGCCAGCAGGCTGGACAGGGGGAATAATAATGAGCAGTTCTTC
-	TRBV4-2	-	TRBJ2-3	CASSLPADAGTDTQYF	TGTGCCAGCAGCCTACCCGCTGACGCCGGCACAGATACGCAGTATTTT